The next 9 T cell receptor beta chains were all read from a single sample in a study of cytomegalovirus exposure and HLA in healthy donors (dated by TCRdb to between 2016 and 2019). The library was generated by the immunoSEQ multiplex PCR assay. For the multiplex PCR, a mixture combining 60 forward primers for TCR Vbeta segments and 13 reverse primers for TCR Jbeta segments was used. Held by TCRdb, this immuneACCESS table contains in-frame sequences only and omits some clones. Under half of the omission traces to an unresolved V gene where checked; the cause of the rest is unknown. This sample has a few hundred thousand clones in its table, and approximately 91% of those were observed once. The top ten clonotypes cover about 1.7% of the sample. The sequencing input was PBMCs. These receptors were collected from a girl aged 2 to 10 in good health and CMV-seronegative.

V and J are TRBV7-9 and TRBJ2-3, with 7 bases fitting TRBD2. The V and J ends lost 5 bases and 2 bases, in that order; junction bases with no gene match: 16. CDR3 size: 18 residues. Per germline, CDR1 SEHNR and CDR2 FQNEAQ (reference sequence). CDR3 in DNA: TGTGCCAGCAGCCCCTACCGGCGAAGTAGCGGGTACACAGATACGCAGTATTTT. Amino acids: CASSPYRRSSGYTDTQYF.

This rearrangement joins TRBV5-1 to TRBJ2-3; D possibly corresponds to TRBD1 (6 bases). This CDR3 is built from 15 residues. The V and J ends lost 7 bases and 1 base respectively, with 16 bases between them. Germline-derived CDR1 and CDR2 are SGHRS and YFSETQ. CDR3 residues: CASSAGALGTDTQYF. In nucleotides, the CDR3 is TGCGCCAGCTCGGCAGGGGCGCTGGGCACAGATACGCAGTATTTT.

The chain is built from TRBV9 and TRBJ2-3, with a weak D call TRBD1 (5 bases). Trimming pared 4 bases from V and 6 bases from J, leaving 12 bases between. This CDR3 contains 13 residues. Germline CDR1 and CDR2: SGDLS and YYNGEE. The CDR3 region is CASSPRTFDTQYF. CDR3 bases: TGTGCCAGCAGCCCCCGGACATTCGATACGCAGTATTTT.

The chain joins TRBV7-9 to TRBJ2-5, with 9 nucleotides matching TRBD2. The CDR3 runs 18 residues. V lost 5 bases, J lost 7 bases, and 20 bases stayed unmatched. Germline-derived CDR1 and CDR2 are SEHNR and FQNEAQ (reference sequence). The CDR3 here is CASSPGGLAGSREATQYF. CDR3 sequence (DNA): TGTGCCAGCAGCCCAGGGGGGCTAGCGGGATCCCGAGAGGCGACCCAGTACTTC.

The chain is built from TRBV6-1 and TRBJ2-5; a possible D gene is TRBD2 (5 bases). V lost 7 bases, J lost 11 bases, and 23 bases lay in between. The CDR3 contains 14 residues. Germline CDR1 and CDR2: MNHNS and SASEGT. CDR3 DNA: TGTGCCAGCACCGAATACCGAGGGAACGGCAAGCAGTACTTC. Residues: CASTEYRGNGKQYF.

The J gene is TRBJ2-2, the V gene TRBV10-1; D perhaps matches TRBD2 (5 bases). From germline, CDR1 is WNHNN and CDR2 SYGVQD (reference sequence). CDR3 length: 15 amino acids. V lost 6 bases and J 6 bases, leaving 17 bases between the germline ends. The CDR3 nucleotides read TGCGCCAGCAGCGCGGTAGGACTTGGCCCCGGGGAGCTGTTTTTT. Translated: CASSAVGLGPGELFF.

The V and J genes are TRBV11-2 and TRBJ2-1, with 11 bases identical to TRBD2. The CDR3 totals 17 residues. J gave up 2 bases and V 2 bases, and 5 bases lay outside the gene matches. The germline V gene encodes CDR1 SGHAT and CDR2 FQNNGV. CDR3 nucleotide sequence: TGTGCCAGCAGCTTACGCGGGACTAGCGGACCCTACAATGAGCAGTTCTTC. It is translated as CASSLRGTSGPYNEQFF.

The V gene is TRBV4-2, the J gene TRBJ2-5; TRBD2 is a possible D gene (6 bases). The V gene lost 1 base and the J gene lost 2 bases, with 8 bases spanning the gap. There are 14 residues in the CDR3. Germline CDR1 reads LGHNA; CDR2 reads YNFKEQ. For the CDR3, the DNA is TGTGCCAGCAGCCAAGGGGACTTACAAGAGACCCAGTACTTC. Its translation: CASSQGDLQETQYF.

In its sample, this clone was seen once. V is TRBV5-1 and J is TRBJ2-7; a weak D match, TRBD1 (6 bases). This CDR3 is built from 14 residues. Germline CDR1 SGHRS, CDR2 YFSETQ. V lost 7 bases to trimming and J lost 4 bases, with 18 bases between them. Here the CDR3 reads CASGATGSRYEQYF. Here the CDR3 DNA reads TGCGCCAGCGGAGCAACAGGGAGTAGGTACGAGCAGTACTTC. Using reference TRBV5-1 and TRBJ2-7 for the parts outside the CDR3, the full variable domain is KAGVTQTPRYLIKTRGQQVTLSCSPISGHRSVSWYQQTPGQGLQFLFEYFSETQRNKGNFPGRFSGRQFSNSRSEMNVSTLELGDSALYLCASGATGSRYEQYFGPGTRLTVT.